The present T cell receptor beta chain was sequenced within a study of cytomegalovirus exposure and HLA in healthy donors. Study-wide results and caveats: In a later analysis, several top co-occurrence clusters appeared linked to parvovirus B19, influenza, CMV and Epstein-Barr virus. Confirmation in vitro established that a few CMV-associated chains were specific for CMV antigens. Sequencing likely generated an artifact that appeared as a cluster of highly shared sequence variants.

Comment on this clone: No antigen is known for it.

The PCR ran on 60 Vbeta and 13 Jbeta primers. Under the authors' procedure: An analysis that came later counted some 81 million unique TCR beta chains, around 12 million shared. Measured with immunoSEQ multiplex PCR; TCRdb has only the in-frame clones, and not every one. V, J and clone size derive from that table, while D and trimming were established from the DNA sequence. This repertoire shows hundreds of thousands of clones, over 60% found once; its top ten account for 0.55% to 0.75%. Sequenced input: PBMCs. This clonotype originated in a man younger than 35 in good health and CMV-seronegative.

The CDR3 spells CASSPVGLVQETQYF. The CDR3 bases are TGCGCCAGCAGCCCTGTCGGCCTAGTCCAAGAGACCCAGTACTTC. V is TRBV5-1 and J is TRBJ2-5; D is undetermined. CDR1 SGHRS and CDR2 YFSETQ come from the germline V gene. The CDR3 contains 15 residues. V lost 4 bases and J 1 base, leaving 14 bases between the germline ends.